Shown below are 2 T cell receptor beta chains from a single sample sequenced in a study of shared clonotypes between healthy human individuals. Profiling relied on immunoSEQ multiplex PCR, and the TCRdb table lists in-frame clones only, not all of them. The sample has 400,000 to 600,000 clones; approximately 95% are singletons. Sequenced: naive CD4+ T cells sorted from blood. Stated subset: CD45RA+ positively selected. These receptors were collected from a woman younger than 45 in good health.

CDR3 DNA: TGTGCCAGCAGTAAACAGGGTACGAACATTCAGTACTTC. Residues: CASSKQGTNIQYF. The chain joins TRBV2 to TRBJ2-4; TRBD1 might be the D (6 bases). The CDR3 length is 13 residues. V lost 5 bases and J 7 bases, leaving 12 bases between the germline ends. CDR1 and CDR2 (germline): SNHLY, FYNNEI.

CDR3 nucleotides: TGCGCCAGCAGCTTGGGACCAGGGAGCACCTACGAGCAGTACTTC. Translated, it gives CASSLGPGSTYEQYF. The chain combines TRBV5-1 with TRBJ2-7; D possibly matches TRBD1 or TRBD2 (5 bases each). V was shortened by 0 bases and J by 2 bases, with 12 bases between the two germline ends. Germline assignment: CDR1 SGHRS and CDR2 YFSETQ. The CDR3 length is 15 residues.